Below, 18 T cell receptor beta chains from the same sample are listed, as sequenced in a study of cytomegalovirus exposure and HLA in healthy donors. The study ran its PCR with 60 Vbeta and 13 Jbeta primers. Data came from immunoSEQ multiplex PCR; TCRdb stores just in-frame clones and leaves some out. The sample lists under 200,000 clones; 79% were seen once. Sequences were obtained from PBMCs. The source is a woman between 50 and 59 years old in good health and CMV-seronegative.

The rearrangement joins TRBV11-2 to TRBJ2-3; a possible D gene is TRBD2 (6 bases). This CDR3 region has 17 residues. V gave up 5 bases and J gave up 1 base, with 19 bases separating them. Germline V gene data show CDR1 as SGHAT and CDR2 as FQNNGV. CDR3: CASSKLGGAARTDTQYF. The CDR3, as DNA: TGTGCCAGCAGCAAACTCGGAGGGGCAGCCCGCACAGATACGCAGTATTTT.

Comment on this clone: In the same sample, other DNA sequences code for this CDR3. The genes are TRBV2 and TRBJ2-7; tentative D call: TRBD1 (5 bases). Germline V CDR1 and CDR2: SNHLY, FYNNEI. Trimming took 2 bases from V and 3 from J, leaving 5 bases between them. This CDR3 region has 12 residues. The CDR3 reads CASSEQGYEQYF. As DNA, the CDR3 is TGTGCCAGCAGTGAACAGGGCTACGAGCAGTACTTC. Full variable domain (remainder filled in from reference TRBV2 and TRBJ2-7): EPEVTQTPSHQVTQMGQEVILRCVPISNHLYFYWYRQILGQKVEFLVSFYNNEISEKSEIFDDQFSVERPDGSNFTLKIRSTKLEDSAMYFCASSEQGYEQYFGPGTRLTVT.

J is TRBJ1-4 and V is TRBV4-1, with a possible D match to TRBD1 (5 bases). CDR3 length equals 16 residues. Germline CDR1 is MGHRA and CDR2 is YSYEKL. The germline V and J ends were trimmed by 0 bases and 5 bases, with 13 bases remaining between them. The CDR3 nucleotides are TGCGCCAGCAGCCAAGAAGGCGGCAGGGCGAATGAAAAACTGTTTTTT. Translating gives CASSQEGGRANEKLFF.

This clone was counted a single time. V and J are TRBV28 and TRBJ2-5, with no clear D. Trimming removed 3 bases from V and 5 bases from J, with 13 bases in between. This CDR3 spans 14 amino acids. The V gene's germline CDR1 is MDHEN and CDR2 SYDVKM. The CDR3 protein is CASSFAGSQETQYF. The CDR3 nucleotides read TGTGCCAGCAGTTTCGCAGGTTCCCAGGAGACCCAGTACTTC.

The chain combines TRBV5-6 with TRBJ2-7; no clear D. The CDR3 extends over 13 amino acids. V was shortened by 4 bases and J by 1 base, with 9 bases between the two germline ends. Germline assignment: CDR1 SGHDT and CDR2 YYEEEE. CDR3 nucleotides: TGTGCCAGCAGCCGGTCGCCTTCCTACGAGCAGTACTTC. Translated, it gives CASSRSPSYEQYF.

CDR3 DNA: TGCGCCAGCAGCCAACGGTTACAGGGTGGTGAAAAACTGTTTTTT. This sequence encodes CASSQRLQGGEKLFF. The chain has TRBV4-3 and TRBJ1-4; a weak D match, TRBD1 (6 bases). CDR3 length: 15 residues. Germline V gene data show CDR1 as LGHNA and CDR2 as YSLEER. The V gene lost 2 bases and the J gene lost 7 bases, with 14 bases spanning the gap.

This clone was counted between two and nine times. The V and J genes are TRBV5-1 and TRBJ2-2; D possibly corresponds to TRBD1 (6 bases). The CDR3 runs to 15 residues. Germline CDR1 SGHRS, CDR2 YFSETQ. V was trimmed by 4 bases and J by 3 bases, leaving 13 bases between them. This CDR3 reads CASSTTTGYTGELFF. CDR3 nucleotides: TGCGCCAGCAGCACCACAACAGGGTACACCGGGGAGCTGTTTTTT. Supplemented by reference TRBV5-1 and TRBJ2-2, the full variable domain reads KAGVTQTPRYLIKTRGQQVTLSCSPISGHRSVSWYQQTPGQGLQFLFEYFSETQRNKGNFPGRFSGRQFSNSRSEMNVSTLELGDSALYLCASSTTTGYTGELFFGEGSRLTVL.

This clone was recorded a few times. The same CDR3 arises from other DNA sequences in this sample as well. This sequence joins TRBV5-6 and TRBJ1-5; D not resolved. With 0 bases removed from V and 3 bases from J, the gap between germline ends came to 10 bases. From germline, CDR1 is SGHDT and CDR2 YYEEEE. The CDR3 contains 15 residues. CDR3 residues: CASSLAGGNNQPQHF. In DNA, the CDR3 is TGTGCCAGCAGCTTGGCTGGAGGGAACAATCAGCCCCAGCATTTT.

The J gene is TRBJ2-1, the V gene TRBV14; a possible D gene is TRBD2 (5 bases). Trimming cost V 6 bases and J 0 bases, with 18 bases left between them. There are 17 residues in the CDR3. Germline loops: CDR1 SGHDN, CDR2 FVKESK. CDR3 sequence reads: CASSLNFGKSSYNEQFF. CDR3 nucleotides: TGTGCCAGCAGTCTCAATTTCGGGAAGTCCTCCTACAATGAGCAGTTCTTC.

The chain couples TRBV9 to TRBJ1-1; no clear D. Germline CDR1 and CDR2: SGDLS and YYNGEE. The CDR3 totals 15 residues. Trimming took 0 bases from V and 1 from J, leaving 10 bases between them. The CDR3 DNA reads TGTGCCAGCAGCGTAGCTGTCGGGGAGAACACTGAAGCTTTCTTT. Amino acid sequence: CASSVAVGENTEAFF.

The chain has TRBV7-9 and TRBJ2-1; the match to TRBD1 covers 9 bases. J gave up 10 bases and V 2 bases, and 6 bases lay outside the gene matches. The germline V gene encodes CDR1 SEHNR and CDR2 FQNEAQ (reference sequence). The CDR3 loop spans 14 amino acids. The CDR3 protein is CASSLWTGVEEQFF. CDR3 nucleotides: TGTGCCAGCAGCTTATGGACAGGGGTGGAAGAGCAGTTCTTC. The full variable domain, rest sourced from reference TRBV7-9 and TRBJ2-1, is DTGVSQNPRHKITKRGQNVTFRCDPISEHNRLYWYRQTLGQGPEFLTYFQNEAQLEKSRLLSDRFSAERPKGSFSTLEIQRTEQGDSAMYLCASSLWTGVEEQFFGPGTRLTVL.

The chain links TRBV4-3 to TRBJ2-1, with 14 bases identical to TRBD2. Per the germline V gene, CDR1 is LGHNA and CDR2 is YSLEER. V shed 4 bases and J 12 bases; nucleotides not matched to a gene: 8. This CDR3 contains 15 residues. The CDR3: CASSRAGLAGVGQFF. In DNA, the CDR3 is TGCGCCAGCAGCCGGGCGGGACTAGCGGGAGTAGGGCAGTTCTTC.

The table lists this clone with a few counts. V usage is TRBV2 and J usage is TRBJ1-5, with a possible D match to TRBD1 (6 bases). The CDR3 totals 14 residues. The ends were cut back, 5 bases at V and 0 bases at J, with 8 bases in the middle. CDR1 SNHLY and CDR2 FYNNEI come from the germline V gene. The CDR3 DNA sequence: TGTGCCAGCAGTCGACAGGTTAGCAATCAGCCCCAGCATTTT. The encoded protein is CASSRQVSNQPQHF. The whole variable domain, remainder taken from reference TRBV2 and TRBJ1-5, is EPEVTQTPSHQVTQMGQEVILRCVPISNHLYFYWYRQILGQKVEFLVSFYNNEISEKSEIFDDQFSVERPDGSNFTLKIRSTKLEDSAMYFCASSRQVSNQPQHFGDGTRLSIL.

V and J are TRBV5-1 and TRBJ1-1, with D perhaps matching TRBD1 (5 bases). The CDR3 loop spans 14 amino acids. Per the germline V gene, CDR1 is SGHRS and CDR2 is YFSETQ. Deletions cut 4 bases from V and 4 bases from J, with 14 bases between. CDR3 loop: CASSPGGGTTEAFF. For the CDR3, the DNA is TGCGCCAGCAGCCCTGGGGGGGGTACCACTGAAGCTTTCTTT.

The chain joins TRBV7-7 to TRBJ2-5; TRBD2 matches at 7 bases. The germline V gene encodes CDR1 SSHAT and CDR2 FNYEAQ (reference sequence). The CDR3 totals 17 residues. V shed 1 base and J 4 bases; nucleotides not matched to a gene: 12. The chain's CDR3 is CASSLEGPSGPIETQYF. DNA for the CDR3: TGTGCCAGCAGCTTAGAAGGGCCTAGCGGACCTATAGAGACCCAGTACTTC.

The rearrangement joins TRBV7-3 to TRBJ2-2, with 7 bases fitting TRBD1. CDR1 and CDR2 (germline): SGHTA, FQGTGA. The CDR3 has 14 residues. J gave up 4 bases and V 8 bases, and 7 bases lay outside the gene matches. The CDR3 DNA sequence: TGTGCCAGCGGTTCGGGACAGTCCACCGGGGAGCTGTTTTTT. Protein sequence: CASGSGQSTGELFF.

The rearrangement links TRBV28 to TRBJ2-5, with 8 positions matching TRBD2. CDR1 is MDHEN and CDR2 is SYDVKM in the germline V gene. V was clipped by 6 bases and J by 11 bases; unmatched bases: 11. The CDR3 contains 13 residues. The chain's CDR3 is CASSPPGGEEQYF. CDR3 bases: TGTGCCAGCAGCCCGCCGGGGGGGGAGGAGCAGTACTTC.

This clone was found a few times. The rearrangement links TRBV30 to TRBJ2-7, with D unresolved. Germline CDR1 GTSNPN, CDR2 SVGIG (reference sequence). V dropped 1 base and J dropped 1 base, with 5 bases sitting between them. This CDR3 region has 12 residues. The CDR3 sequence is CAWSDGSYEQYF. The CDR3 region has the DNA TGTGCCTGGAGTGACGGGTCCTACGAGCAGTACTTC. Using reference TRBV30 and TRBJ2-7 for the parts outside the CDR3, the full variable domain is SQTIHQWPATLVQPVGSPLSLECTVEGTSNPNLYWYRQAAGRGLQLLFYSVGIGQISSEVPQNLSASRPQDRQFILSSKKLLLSDSGFYLCAWSDGSYEQYFGPGTRLTVT.